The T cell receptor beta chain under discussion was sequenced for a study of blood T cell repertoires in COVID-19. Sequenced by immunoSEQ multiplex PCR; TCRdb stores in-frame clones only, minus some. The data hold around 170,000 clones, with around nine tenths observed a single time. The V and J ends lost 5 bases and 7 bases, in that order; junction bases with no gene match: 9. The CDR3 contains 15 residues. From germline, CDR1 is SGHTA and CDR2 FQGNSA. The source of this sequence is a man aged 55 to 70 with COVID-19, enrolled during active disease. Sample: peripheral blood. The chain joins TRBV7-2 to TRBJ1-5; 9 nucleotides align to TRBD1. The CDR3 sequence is CASSPGTGYGQPQHF. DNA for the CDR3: TGTGCCAGCAGCCCCGGGACAGGGTATGGGCAGCCCCAGCATTTT. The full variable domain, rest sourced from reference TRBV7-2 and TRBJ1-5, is GAGVSQSPSNKVTEKGKDVELRCDPISGHTALYWYRQSLGQGLEFLIYFQGNSAPDKSGLPSDRFSAERTGGSVSTLTIQRTQQEDSAVYLCASSPGTGYGQPQHFGDGTRLSIL.